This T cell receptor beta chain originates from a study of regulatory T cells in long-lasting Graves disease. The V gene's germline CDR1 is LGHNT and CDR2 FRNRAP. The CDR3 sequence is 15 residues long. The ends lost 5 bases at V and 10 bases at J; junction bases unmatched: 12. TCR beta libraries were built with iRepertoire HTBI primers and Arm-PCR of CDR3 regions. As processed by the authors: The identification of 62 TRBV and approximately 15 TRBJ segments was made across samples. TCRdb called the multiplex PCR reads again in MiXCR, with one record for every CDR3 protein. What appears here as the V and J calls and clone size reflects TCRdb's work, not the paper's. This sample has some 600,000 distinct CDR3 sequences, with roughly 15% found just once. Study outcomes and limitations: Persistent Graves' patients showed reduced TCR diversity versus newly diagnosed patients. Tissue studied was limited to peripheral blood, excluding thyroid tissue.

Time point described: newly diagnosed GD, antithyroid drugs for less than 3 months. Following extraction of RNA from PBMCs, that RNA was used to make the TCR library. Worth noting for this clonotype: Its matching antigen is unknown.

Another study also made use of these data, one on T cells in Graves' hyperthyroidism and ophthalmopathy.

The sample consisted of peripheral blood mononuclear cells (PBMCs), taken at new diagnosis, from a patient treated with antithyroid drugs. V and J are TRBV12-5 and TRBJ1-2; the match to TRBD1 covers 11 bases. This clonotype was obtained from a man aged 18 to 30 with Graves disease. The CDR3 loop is CASGIYSGTGGDYTF. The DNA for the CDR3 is TGTGCTAGTGGTATTTACTCCGGGACAGGGGGTGACTACACCTTC.